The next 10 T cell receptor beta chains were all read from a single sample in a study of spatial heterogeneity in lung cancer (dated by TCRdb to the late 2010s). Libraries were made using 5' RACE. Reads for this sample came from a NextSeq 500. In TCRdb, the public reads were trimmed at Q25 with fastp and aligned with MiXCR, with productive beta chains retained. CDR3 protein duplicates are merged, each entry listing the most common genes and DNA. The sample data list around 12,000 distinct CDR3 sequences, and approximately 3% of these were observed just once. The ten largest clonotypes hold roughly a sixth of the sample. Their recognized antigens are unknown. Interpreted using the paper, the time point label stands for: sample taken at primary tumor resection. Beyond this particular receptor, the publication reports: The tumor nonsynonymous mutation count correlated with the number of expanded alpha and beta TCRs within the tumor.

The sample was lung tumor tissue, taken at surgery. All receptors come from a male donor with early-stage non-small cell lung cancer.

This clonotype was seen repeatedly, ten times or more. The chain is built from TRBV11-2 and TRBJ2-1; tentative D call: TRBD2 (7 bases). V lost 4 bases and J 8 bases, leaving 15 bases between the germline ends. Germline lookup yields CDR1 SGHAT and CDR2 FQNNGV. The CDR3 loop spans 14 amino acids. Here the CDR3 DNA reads TGTGCCAGCAGCTCGGAAAGGGGGGGCCATGAGCAGTTCTTC. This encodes CASSSERGGHEQFF.

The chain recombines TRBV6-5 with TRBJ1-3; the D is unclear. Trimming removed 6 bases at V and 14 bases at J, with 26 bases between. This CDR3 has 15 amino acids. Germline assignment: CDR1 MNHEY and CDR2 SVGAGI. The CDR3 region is CASSVRAYSGNTVYF. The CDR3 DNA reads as TGTGCCAGCAGCGTCCGGGCGTACTCTGGAAACACAGTATATTTT.

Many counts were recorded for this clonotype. The CDR3 DNA reads TGTGCCAGCAGCCCAGAAAATACCTTCTGGACCCTGAACACCGGGGAGCTGTTTTTT. This encodes CASSPENTFWTLNTGELFF. The chain links TRBV5-8 to TRBJ2-2; D is uncertain. Looked up from germline, CDR1 is SGHTS and CDR2 is YDEGEE. The V gene lost 4 bases and the J gene lost 1 base, with 23 bases spanning the gap. The CDR3 spans 19 residues.

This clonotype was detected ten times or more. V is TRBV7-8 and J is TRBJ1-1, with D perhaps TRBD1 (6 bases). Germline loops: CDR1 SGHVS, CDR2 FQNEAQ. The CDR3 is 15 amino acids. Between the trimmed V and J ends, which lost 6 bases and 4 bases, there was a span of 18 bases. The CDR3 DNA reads TGTGCCAGCAGTCTAACCCCACAGGGCAGCACTGAAGCTTTCTTT. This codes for CASSLTPQGSTEAFF.

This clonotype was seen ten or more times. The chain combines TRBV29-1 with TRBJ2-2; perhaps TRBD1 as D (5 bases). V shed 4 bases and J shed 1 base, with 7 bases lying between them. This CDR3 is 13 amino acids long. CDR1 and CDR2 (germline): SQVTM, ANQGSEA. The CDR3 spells CSVVDRNTGELFF. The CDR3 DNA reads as TGCAGCGTTGTTGACAGGAACACCGGGGAGCTGTTTTTT.

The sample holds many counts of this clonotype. In nucleotides, the CDR3 is TGTGCCAGCGGTCTTAAAGGACAGGGCTATGGCTACACCTTC. It yields the protein CASGLKGQGYGYTF. This chain uses TRBV27 with TRBJ1-2; 8 bases agree with TRBD1. The J segment lost 4 bases and the V segment lost 8 bases, leaving 9 bases of the junction unmatched. The length of the CDR3 is 14 residues. Germline V gene data show CDR1 as MNHEY and CDR2 as SMNVEV (reference sequence).

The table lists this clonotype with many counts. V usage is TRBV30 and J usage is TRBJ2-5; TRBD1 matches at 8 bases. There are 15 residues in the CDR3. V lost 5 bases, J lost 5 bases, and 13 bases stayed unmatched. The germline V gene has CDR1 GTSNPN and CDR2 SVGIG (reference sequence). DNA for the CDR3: TGTGCCTGGGCGCGCCAGGGGGCTCGGGGCGAGACCCAGTACTTC. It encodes CAWARQGARGETQYF.

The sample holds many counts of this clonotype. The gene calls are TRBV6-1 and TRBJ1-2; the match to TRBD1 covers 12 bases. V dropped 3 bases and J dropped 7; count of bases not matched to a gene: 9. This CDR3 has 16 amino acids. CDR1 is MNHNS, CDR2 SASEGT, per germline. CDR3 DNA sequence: TGTGCCAGCAGTGAGCCGGGACAGGGGGCCAGGGGTGGCTACACCTTC. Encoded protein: CASSEPGQGARGGYTF.

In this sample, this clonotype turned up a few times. CDR3 loop: CAISTAATNEKLFF. The CDR3, as DNA: TGTGCCATCAGTACGGCGGCAACTAATGAAAAACTGTTTTTT. The chain carries TRBV10-3 and TRBJ1-4; no clear D. Between the trimmed V and J ends, which lost 5 bases and 0 bases, there was a span of 7 bases. The CDR3 contains 14 residues. Germline loops: CDR1 ENHRY, CDR2 SYGVKD.

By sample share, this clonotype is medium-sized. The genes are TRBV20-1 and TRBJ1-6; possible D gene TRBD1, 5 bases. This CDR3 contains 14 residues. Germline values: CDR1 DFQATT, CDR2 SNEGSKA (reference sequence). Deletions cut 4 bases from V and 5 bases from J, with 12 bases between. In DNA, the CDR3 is TGCAGTGCTATGACAGCCGGGAATAATTCACCCCTCCACTTT. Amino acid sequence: CSAMTAGNNSPLHF.